Reported below is one T cell receptor beta chain. Its antigen is not known. The sample is drawn from a study of T cell repertoires in cytomegalovirus infection. Study overall: Alongside well-studied HLA-B-restricted CMV epitopes, recently identified HLA-C-restricted CMV epitopes were also used.

The study, taken as a whole, reports: The cumulative frequency of public TCR beta families identified carriers of CMV plus the relevant HLA. HLA-C-restricted, CMV-specific TCR beta clonotypes were dominant ex vivo.

CDR1 is MNHEY, CDR2 SVGEGT, per germline. V shed 7 bases, J shed 2 bases, and the junction held 9 bases outside the gene matches. The CDR3 extends over 15 amino acids. A single record per CDR3 protein comes from TCRdb applying MiXCR to the reads. In the table there are roughly 800,000 distinct CDR3 sequences, approximately 32% of which are singletons. This TCR was sampled from a human donor in good health (CMV status not recorded). Some clones in this sample may be carry-over from other donors' samples. V gene TRBV6-2 or TRBV6-3 combines with J gene TRBJ2-7, with 9 bases matching TRBD1. The sequencing used cultured CD8+ T cells from PBMCs, collected from culture after CMV antigen stimulation. As DNA, the CDR3 is TGTGCCAGCAAGTATACAGGGGGCCTTGCCTACGAGCAGTACTTC. It codes for CASKYTGGLAYEQYF.